This T cell receptor beta chain came from a study of control samples from healthy donors and cancer patients. The germline V and J ends were trimmed by 0 bases and 2 bases, with 8 bases remaining between them. The V gene's germline CDR1 is LNHDA and CDR2 SQIVND (reference sequence). The CDR3 is 15 amino acids. Some clones are missing from TCRdb's copy, which holds only in-frame ones; the method was immunoSEQ multiplex PCR. The table shows about 50,000 clones, with approximately 92% occurring only once. This receptor was taken from a man younger than 40 with colorectal cancer. The V and J genes are TRBV19 and TRBJ2-1; TRBD1 might be the D (5 bases). The sample consisted of PBMCs. CDR3 in DNA: TGTGCCAGTAGTATAGAATCAGGGACCTACAATGAGCAGTTCTTC. It codes for CASSIESGTYNEQFF.